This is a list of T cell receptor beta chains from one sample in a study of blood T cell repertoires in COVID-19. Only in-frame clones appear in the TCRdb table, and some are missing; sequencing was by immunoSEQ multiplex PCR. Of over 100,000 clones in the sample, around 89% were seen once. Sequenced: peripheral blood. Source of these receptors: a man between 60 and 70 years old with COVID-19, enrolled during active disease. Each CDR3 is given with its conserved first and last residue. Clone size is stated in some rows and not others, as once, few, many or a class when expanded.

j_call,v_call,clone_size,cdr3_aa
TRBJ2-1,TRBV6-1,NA,CASSGPTTGGSYNEQFF
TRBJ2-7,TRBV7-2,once,CASSLGQGGEQYF
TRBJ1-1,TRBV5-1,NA,CASSLIRGGTEAFF
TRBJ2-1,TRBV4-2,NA,CASSQEEGVGEQFF
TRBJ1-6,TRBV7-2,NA,CASSPPTGVNSPLHF
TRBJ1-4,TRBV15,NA,CATSRATGTRPGKLFF
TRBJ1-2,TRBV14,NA,CASSQVPGTSAGYTF
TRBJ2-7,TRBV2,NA,CASHRTGTLYEQYF
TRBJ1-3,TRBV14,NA,CASSPRVLSGNTIYF
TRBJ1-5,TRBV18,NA,CASSPGQLSNQPQHF
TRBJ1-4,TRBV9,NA,CASSADRDRFNEKLFF
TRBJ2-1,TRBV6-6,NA,CASSLRPPGHSSYNEQFF
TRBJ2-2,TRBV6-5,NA,CASTSGTITGELFF
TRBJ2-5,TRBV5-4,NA,CASSLVAGGLETQYF
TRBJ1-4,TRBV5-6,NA,CASSRRRTATNEKLFF
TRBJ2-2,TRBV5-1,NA,CASSFLAGGTGELFF
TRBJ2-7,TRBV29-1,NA,CSGLGTSRDEQYF
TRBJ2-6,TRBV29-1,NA,CSARAGANVLTF
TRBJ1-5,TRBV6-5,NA,CASSEDRGMDQPQHF
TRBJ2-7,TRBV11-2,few,CASSLIGGHEQYF
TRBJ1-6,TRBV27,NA,CASSLLVRGNSPLHF
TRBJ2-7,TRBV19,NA,CASSGTSGGRSSYEQYF
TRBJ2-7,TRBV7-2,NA,CASSLAFSGTSGVLYEQYF
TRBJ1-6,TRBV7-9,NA,CASSFPGPTGSPLHF
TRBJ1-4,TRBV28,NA,CASSMWLGGYEKLFF
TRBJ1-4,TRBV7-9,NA,CASSSGGSEKLFF
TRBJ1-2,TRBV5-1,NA,CASSRYGYTF
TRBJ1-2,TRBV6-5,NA,CASSQTGGHYGYTF
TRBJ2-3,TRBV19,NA,CASSPGQGTDTQYF
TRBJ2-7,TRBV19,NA,CASSRGQERHEQYF
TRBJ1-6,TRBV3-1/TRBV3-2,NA,CASSPSTGGNSPLHF
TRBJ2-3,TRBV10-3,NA,CAISRQVRADTQYF
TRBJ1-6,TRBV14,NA,CASSQRFGGSSPLHF
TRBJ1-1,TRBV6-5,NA,CASSYSWQGVTEAFF
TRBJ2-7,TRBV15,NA,CATSRALTGVYYEQYF
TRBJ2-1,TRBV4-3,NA,CASSQEKGAMGNEQFF
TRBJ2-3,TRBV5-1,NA,CASSLEAAGLSTDTQYF
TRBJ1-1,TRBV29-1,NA,CSVDRPNTEAFF
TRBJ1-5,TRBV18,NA,CASSFQGALGNQPQHF
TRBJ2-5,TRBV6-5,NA,CASRTGSETQYF
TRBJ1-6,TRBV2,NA,CASRQGRWGNSPLHF
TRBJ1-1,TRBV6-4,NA,CASSLEVNTEAFF
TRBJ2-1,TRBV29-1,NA,CSVKDEGLAGREQFF
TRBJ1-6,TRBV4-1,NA,CASSQPRTEAYNSPLHF
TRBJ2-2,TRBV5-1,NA,CASTSSGTANTGELFF
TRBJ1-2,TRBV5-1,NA,CASSSPTVDGGYTF
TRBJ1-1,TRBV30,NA,CAWSIGGATEAFF
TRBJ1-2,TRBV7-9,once,CASSTLTGANGYTF
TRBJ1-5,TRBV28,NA,CASTPGGGSGRQPQHF
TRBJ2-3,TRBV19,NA,CASSIMSTSTDTQYF
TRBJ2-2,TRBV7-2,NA,CASSYRDRETGELFF
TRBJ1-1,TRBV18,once,CASSPSTGRNTEAFF
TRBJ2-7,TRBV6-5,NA,CASSYPQGSSYEQYF